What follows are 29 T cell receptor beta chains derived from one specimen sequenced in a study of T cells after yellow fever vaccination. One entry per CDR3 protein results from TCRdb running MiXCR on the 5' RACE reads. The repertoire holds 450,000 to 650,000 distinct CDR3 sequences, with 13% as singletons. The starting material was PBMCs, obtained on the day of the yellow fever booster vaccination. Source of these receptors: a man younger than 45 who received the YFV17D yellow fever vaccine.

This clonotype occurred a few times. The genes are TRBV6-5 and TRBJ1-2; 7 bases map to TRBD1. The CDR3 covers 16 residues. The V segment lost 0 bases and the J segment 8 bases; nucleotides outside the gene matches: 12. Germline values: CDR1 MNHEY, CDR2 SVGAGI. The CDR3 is CASSYSTGGQVTGYTF. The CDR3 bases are TGTGCCAGCAGTTACTCGACAGGCGGACAGGTGACCGGCTACACCTTC.

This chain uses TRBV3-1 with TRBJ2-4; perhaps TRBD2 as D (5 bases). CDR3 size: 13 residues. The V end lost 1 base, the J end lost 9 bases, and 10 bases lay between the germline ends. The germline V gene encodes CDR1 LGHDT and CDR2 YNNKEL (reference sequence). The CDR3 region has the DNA TGTGCCAGCAGCCAAGGCCGGGGTCCCATTCAGTACTTC. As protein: CASSQGRGPIQYF.

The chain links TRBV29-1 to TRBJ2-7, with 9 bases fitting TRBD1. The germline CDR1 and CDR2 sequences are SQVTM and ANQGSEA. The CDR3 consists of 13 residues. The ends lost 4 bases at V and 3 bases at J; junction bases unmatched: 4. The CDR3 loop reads CSVVAGQGYEQYF. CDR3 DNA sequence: TGCAGCGTTGTGGCGGGACAGGGCTACGAGCAGTACTTC.

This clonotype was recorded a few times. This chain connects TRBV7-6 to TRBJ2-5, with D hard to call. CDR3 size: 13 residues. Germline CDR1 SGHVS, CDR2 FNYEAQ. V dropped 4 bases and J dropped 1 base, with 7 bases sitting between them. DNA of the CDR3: TGTGCCAGCAGCTACAGCCTCCAAGAGACCCAGTACTTC. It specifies CASSYSLQETQYF.

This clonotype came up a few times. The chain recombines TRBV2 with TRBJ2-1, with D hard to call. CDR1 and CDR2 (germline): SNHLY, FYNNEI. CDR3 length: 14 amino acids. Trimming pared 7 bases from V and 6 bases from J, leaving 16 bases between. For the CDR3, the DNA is TGTGCCAGCATTTGGACCGTAACGGCCAATGAGCAGTTCTTC. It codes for CASIWTVTANEQFF.

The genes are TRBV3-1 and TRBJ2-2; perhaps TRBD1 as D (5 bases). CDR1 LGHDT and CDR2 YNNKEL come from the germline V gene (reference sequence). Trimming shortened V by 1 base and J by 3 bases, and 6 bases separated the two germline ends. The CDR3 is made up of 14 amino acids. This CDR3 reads CASSQGGYTGELFF. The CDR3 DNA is TGTGCCAGCAGCCAAGGGGGCTACACCGGGGAGCTGTTTTTT.

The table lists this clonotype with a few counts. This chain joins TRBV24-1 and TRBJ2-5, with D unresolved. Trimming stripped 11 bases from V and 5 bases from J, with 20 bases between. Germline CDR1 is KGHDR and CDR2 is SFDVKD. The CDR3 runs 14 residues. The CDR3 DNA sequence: TGTGCCATCTCGCCGACGGACGGTGGGGAGACCCAGTACTTC. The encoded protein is CAISPTDGGETQYF.

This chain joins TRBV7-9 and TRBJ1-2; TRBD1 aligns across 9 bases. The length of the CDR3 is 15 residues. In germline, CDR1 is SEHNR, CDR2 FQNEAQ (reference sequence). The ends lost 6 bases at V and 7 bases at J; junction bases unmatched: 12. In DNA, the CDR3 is TGTGCCAGCAGACCGGAGGGACAGGGCGGACGTGGCTACACCTTC. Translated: CASRPEGQGGRGYTF.

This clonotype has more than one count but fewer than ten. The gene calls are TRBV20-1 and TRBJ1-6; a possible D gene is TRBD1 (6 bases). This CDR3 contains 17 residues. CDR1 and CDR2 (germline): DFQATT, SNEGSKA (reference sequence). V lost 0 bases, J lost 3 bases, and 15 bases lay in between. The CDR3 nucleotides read TGCAGTGCTAGAGACATCCGGGACACAGACTATAATTCACCCCTCCACTTT. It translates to CSARDIRDTDYNSPLHF.

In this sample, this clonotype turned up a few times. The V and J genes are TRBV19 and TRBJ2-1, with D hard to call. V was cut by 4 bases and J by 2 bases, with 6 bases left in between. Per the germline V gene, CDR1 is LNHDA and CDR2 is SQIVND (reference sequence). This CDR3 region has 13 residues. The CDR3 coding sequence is TGTGCCAGTAGTAGGGTTGCCTACAATGAGCAGTTCTTC. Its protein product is CASSRVAYNEQFF.

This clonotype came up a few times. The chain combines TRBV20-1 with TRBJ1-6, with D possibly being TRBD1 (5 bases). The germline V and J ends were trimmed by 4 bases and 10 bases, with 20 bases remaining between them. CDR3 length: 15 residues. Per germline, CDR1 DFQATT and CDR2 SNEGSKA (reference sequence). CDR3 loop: CSATENGDLKSPLHF. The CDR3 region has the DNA TGCAGTGCTACGGAAAATGGGGACTTAAAGTCACCCCTCCACTTT.

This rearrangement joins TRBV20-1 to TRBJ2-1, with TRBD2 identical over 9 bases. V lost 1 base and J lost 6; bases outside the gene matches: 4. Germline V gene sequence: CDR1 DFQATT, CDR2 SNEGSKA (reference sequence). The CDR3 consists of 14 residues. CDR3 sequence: CSARVGTSSNEQFF. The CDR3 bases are TGCAGTGCTAGAGTAGGGACTAGCAGCAATGAGCAGTTCTTC.

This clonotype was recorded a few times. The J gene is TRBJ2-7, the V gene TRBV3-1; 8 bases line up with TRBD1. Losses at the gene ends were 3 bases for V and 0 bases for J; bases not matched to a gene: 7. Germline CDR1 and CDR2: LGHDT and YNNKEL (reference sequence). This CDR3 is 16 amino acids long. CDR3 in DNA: TGTGCCAGCAGCCAGCTTTGGACAGGGTACTCCTACGAGCAGTACTTC. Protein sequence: CASSQLWTGYSYEQYF.

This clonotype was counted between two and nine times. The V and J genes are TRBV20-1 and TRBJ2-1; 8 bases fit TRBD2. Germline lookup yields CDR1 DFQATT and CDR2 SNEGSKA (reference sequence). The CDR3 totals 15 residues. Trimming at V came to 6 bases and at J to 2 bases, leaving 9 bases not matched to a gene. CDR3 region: CSARLAGKAYNEQFF. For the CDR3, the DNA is TGCAGTGCAAGGTTAGCGGGGAAGGCCTACAATGAGCAGTTCTTC.

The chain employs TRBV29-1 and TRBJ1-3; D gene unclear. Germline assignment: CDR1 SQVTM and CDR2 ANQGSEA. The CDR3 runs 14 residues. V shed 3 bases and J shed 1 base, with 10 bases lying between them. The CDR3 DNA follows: TGCAGCGTTGATGAGCGGAAGTCTGGAAACACCATATATTTT. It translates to CSVDERKSGNTIYF.

CDR3 amino acids: CASSFFGTEAFF. DNA for the CDR3: TGTGCCAGCAGCTTTTTTGGGACTGAAGCTTTCTTT. V and J are TRBV7-2 and TRBJ1-1, with D uncertain. In germline, CDR1 is SGHTA, CDR2 FQGNSA. This CDR3 has 12 amino acids. V gave up 3 bases and J gave up 5 bases, with 7 bases separating them.

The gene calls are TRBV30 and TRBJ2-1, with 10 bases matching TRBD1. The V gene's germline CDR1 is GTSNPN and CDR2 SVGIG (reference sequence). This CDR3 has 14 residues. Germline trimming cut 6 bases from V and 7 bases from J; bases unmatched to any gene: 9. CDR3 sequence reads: CACSPGTGVNEQFF. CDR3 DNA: TGTGCCTGTAGTCCCGGGACAGGGGTTAATGAGCAGTTCTTC. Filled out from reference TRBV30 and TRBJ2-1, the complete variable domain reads SQTIHQWPATLVQPVGSPLSLECTVEGTSNPNLYWYRQAAGRGLQLLFYSVGIGQISSEVPQNLSASRPQDRQFILSSKKLLLSDSGFYLCACSPGTGVNEQFFGPGTRLTVL.

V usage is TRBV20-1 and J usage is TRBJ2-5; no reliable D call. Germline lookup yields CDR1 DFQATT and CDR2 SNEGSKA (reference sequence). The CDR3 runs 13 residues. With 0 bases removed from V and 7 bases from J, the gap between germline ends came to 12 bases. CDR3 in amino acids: CSAREGGPLTQYF. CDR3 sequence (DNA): TGCAGTGCTAGAGAAGGTGGTCCATTGACCCAGTACTTC.

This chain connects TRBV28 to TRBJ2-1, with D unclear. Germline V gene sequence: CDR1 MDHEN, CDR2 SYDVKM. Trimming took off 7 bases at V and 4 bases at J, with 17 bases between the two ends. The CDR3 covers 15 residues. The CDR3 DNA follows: TGTGCCAGCAACCCGCCAGACCCGGATTACAATGAGCAGTTCTTC. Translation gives CASNPPDPDYNEQFF.

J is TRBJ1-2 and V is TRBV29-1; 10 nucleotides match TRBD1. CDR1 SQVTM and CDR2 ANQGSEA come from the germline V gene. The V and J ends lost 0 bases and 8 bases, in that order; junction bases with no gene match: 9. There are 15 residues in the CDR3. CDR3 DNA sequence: TGCAGCGTTGAAGACGGGACAGGGGATTGGGGAGGCTACACCTTC. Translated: CSVEDGTGDWGGYTF.

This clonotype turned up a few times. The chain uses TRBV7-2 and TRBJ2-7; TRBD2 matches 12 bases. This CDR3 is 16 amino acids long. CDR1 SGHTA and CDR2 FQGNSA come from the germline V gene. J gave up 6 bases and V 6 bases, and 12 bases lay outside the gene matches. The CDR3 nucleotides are TGTGCCAGCAGTGGCGCAACGACTAGCGGGAGCGGCGAGCAGTACTTC. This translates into CASSGATTSGSGEQYF.

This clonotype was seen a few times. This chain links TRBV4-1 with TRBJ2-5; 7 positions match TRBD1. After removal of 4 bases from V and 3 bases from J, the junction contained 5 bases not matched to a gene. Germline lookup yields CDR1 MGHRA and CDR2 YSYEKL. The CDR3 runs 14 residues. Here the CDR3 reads CASSRTGREETQYF. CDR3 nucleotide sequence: TGCGCCAGCAGCCGGACAGGAAGGGAAGAGACCCAGTACTTC.

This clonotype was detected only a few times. The DNA of the CDR3 is TGTGCCAGTAGTGGGGGCTTCAATTCACCCCTCCACTTT. This gives the protein CASSGGFNSPLHF. The rearrangement uses TRBV19 and TRBJ1-6; possibly TRBD1 for D (6 bases). Per the germline V gene, CDR1 is LNHDA and CDR2 is SQIVND (reference sequence). Trimming removed 5 bases from V and 7 bases from J, with 9 bases in between. The CDR3 is 13 amino acids.

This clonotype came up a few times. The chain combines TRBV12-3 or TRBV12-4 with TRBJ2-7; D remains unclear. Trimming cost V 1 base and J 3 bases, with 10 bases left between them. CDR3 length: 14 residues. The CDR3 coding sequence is TGTGCCAGCAGTTTAGGGGTGGGGATCTACGAGCAGTACTTC. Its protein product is CASSLGVGIYEQYF.

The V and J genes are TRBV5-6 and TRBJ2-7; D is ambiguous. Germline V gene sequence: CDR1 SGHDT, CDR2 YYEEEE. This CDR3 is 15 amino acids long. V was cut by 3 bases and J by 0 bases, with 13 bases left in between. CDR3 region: CASSWGLQSSYEQYF. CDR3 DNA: TGTGCCAGCAGCTGGGGTCTACAAAGCTCCTACGAGCAGTACTTC.

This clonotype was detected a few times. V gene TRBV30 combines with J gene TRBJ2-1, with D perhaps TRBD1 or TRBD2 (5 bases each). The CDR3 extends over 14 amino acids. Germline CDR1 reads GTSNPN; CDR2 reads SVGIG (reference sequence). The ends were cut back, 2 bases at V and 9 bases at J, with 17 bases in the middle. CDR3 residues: CAWSTGVGVGEQFF. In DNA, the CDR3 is TGTGCCTGGAGTACCGGGGTAGGGGTGGGTGAGCAGTTCTTC. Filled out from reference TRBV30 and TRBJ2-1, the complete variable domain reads SQTIHQWPATLVQPVGSPLSLECTVEGTSNPNLYWYRQAAGRGLQLLFYSVGIGQISSEVPQNLSASRPQDRQFILSSKKLLLSDSGFYLCAWSTGVGVGEQFFGPGTRLTVL.

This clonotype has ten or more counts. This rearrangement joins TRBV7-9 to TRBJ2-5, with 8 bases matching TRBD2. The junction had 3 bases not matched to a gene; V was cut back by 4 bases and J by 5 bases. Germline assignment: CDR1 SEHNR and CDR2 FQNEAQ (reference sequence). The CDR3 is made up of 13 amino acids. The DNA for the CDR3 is TGTGCCAGCAGCTCCCGGGGGGGTGAGACCCAGTACTTC. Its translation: CASSSRGGETQYF. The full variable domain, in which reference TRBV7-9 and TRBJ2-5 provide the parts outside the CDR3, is DTGVSQNPRHKITKRGQNVTFRCDPISEHNRLYWYRQTLGQGPEFLTYFQNEAQLEKSRLLSDRFSAERPKGSFSTLEIQRTEQGDSAMYLCASSSRGGETQYFGPGTRLLVL.

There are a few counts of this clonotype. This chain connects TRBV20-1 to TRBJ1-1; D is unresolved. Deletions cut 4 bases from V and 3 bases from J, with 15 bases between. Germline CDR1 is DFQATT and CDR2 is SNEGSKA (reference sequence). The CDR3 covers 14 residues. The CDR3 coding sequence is TGCAGTGCTACCTCGACAACTGGGGACACTGAAGCTTTCTTT. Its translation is CSATSTTGDTEAFF.

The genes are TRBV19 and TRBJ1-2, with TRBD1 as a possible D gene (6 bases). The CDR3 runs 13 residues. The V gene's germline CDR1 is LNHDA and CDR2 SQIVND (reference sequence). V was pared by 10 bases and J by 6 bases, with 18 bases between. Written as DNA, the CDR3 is TGTGCCACCACTCCTCTGGGGGGGCATGGCTACACCTTC. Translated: CATTPLGGHGYTF.